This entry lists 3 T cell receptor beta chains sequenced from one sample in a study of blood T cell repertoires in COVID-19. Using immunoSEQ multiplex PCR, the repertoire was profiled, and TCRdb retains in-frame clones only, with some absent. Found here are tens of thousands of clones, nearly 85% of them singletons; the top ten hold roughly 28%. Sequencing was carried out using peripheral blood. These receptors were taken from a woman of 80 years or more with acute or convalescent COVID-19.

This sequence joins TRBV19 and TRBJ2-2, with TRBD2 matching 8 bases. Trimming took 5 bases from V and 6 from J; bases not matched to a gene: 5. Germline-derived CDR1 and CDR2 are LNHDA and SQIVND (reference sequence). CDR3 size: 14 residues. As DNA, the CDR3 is TGTGCCAGTAGTTTACAAGCGGGAGCCGGGGAGCTGTTTTTT. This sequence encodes CASSLQAGAGELFF.

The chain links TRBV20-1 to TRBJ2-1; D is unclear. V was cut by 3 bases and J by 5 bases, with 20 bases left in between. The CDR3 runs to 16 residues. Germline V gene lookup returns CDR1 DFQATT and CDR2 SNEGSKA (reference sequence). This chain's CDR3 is CSASRAGSGGDNEQFF. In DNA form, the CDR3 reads TGCAGTGCTAGTAGAGCTGGGTCCGGTGGAGACAATGAGCAGTTCTTC.

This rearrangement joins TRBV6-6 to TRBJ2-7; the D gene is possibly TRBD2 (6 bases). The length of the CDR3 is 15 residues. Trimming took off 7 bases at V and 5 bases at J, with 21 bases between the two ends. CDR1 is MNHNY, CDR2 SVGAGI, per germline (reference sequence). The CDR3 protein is CASTTSTPSGDEQYF. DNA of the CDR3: TGTGCCAGCACCACTAGTACCCCCTCGGGGGACGAGCAGTACTTC.